Following are 7 T cell receptor beta chains from one sample sequenced in a study of blood T cell repertoires in COVID-19. Sequencing was performed with immunoSEQ multiplex PCR; in TCRdb, only in-frame clones are kept and a portion is missing. Of 150,000 to 200,000 clones listed, 87% were seen once; the top ten hold around 1.4%. Sequencing was done on a sample of peripheral blood. The origin of the receptors is a woman aged 50 to 65 with acute or convalescent COVID-19.

The CDR3 loop is CASSYEQYYEQYF. In DNA form, the CDR3 reads TGTGCCAGCAGTTACGAACAATACTACGAGCAGTACTTC. The chain combines TRBV6-2 or TRBV6-3 with TRBJ2-7; D gene uncertain. The CDR3 is made up of 13 amino acids. The germline gives CDR1 MNHEY, CDR2 SVGEGT. Trimming shortened V by 2 bases and J by 3 bases, and 8 bases separated the two germline ends.

The rearrangement joins TRBV18 to TRBJ1-4; D is ambiguous. V was cut by 2 bases and J by 0 bases, with 10 bases left in between. CDR3 length: 16 amino acids. CDR1 and CDR2 (germline): KGHSH, LQKENI. The CDR3 spells CASSPVHPATNEKLFF. CDR3 coding DNA: TGTGCCAGCTCACCAGTACACCCTGCAACTAATGAAAAACTGTTTTTT.

CDR3 residues: CASSPSWDRGYNTEAFF. The CDR3 DNA sequence: TGTGCCAGCTCACCAAGTTGGGACAGGGGTTATAACACTGAAGCTTTCTTT. The V gene is TRBV18, the J gene TRBJ1-1; 10 bases are shared with TRBD1. Germline V lookup: CDR1 KGHSH, CDR2 LQKENI. V was clipped by 2 bases and J by 2 bases; unmatched bases: 8. The CDR3 contains 17 residues. The full variable domain, rest sourced from reference TRBV18 and TRBJ1-1, is NAGVMQNPRHLVRRRGQEARLRCSPMKGHSHVYWYRQLPEEGLKFMVYLQKENIIDESGMPKERFSAEFPKEGPSILRIQQVVRGDSAAYFCASSPSWDRGYNTEAFFGQGTRLTVV.

This rearrangement joins TRBV5-1 to TRBJ2-7; 8 nucleotides line up with TRBD1. This CDR3 comprises 14 residues. J was trimmed by 4 bases and V by 3 bases; bases with no gene match: 6. Germline lookup yields CDR1 SGHRS and CDR2 YFSETQ. This chain's CDR3 is CASSSGGLVYEQYF. CDR3 DNA: TGCGCCAGCAGCTCAGGGGGCCTAGTTTACGAGCAGTACTTC.

CDR3 nucleotide sequence: TGTGCCAGCAGCGGAGAGGGACAGGGAGCGAGCTATGGCTACACCTTC. Protein sequence: CASSGEGQGASYGYTF. V and J are TRBV9 and TRBJ1-2, with 9 nucleotides matching TRBD1. The CDR3 has 16 residues. Trimming removed 3 bases from V and 4 bases from J; junction bases left unmatched: 10. Germline assignment: CDR1 SGDLS and CDR2 YYNGEE.

The chain combines TRBV10-3 with TRBJ1-4; a possible D gene is TRBD1 (5 bases). This CDR3 contains 14 residues. With 4 bases removed from V and 7 bases from J, the gap between germline ends came to 13 bases. Per the germline V gene, CDR1 is ENHRY and CDR2 is SYGVKD. CDR3 protein: CAISGDPRAEKLFF. CDR3 sequence (DNA): TGTGCCATCAGTGGAGACCCCAGGGCTGAAAAACTGTTTTTT.

CDR3 sequence (DNA): TGTGCCAATGGACAGGGCAATCAGCCCCAGCATTTT. Translated: CANGQGNQPQHF. The chain links TRBV28 to TRBJ1-5, with 7 bases aligning to TRBD1. Germline lookup yields CDR1 MDHEN and CDR2 SYDVKM. Unmatched junction bases numbered 2, after V lost 10 bases and J lost 2 bases. The CDR3 loop spans 12 amino acids.